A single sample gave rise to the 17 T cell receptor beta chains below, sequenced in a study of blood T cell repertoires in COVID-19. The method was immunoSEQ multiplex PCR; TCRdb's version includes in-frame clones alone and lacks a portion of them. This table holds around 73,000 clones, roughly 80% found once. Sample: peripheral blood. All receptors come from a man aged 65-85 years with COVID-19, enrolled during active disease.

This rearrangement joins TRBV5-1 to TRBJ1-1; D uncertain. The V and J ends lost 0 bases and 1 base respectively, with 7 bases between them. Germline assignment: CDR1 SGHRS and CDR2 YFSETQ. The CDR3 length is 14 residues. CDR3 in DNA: TGCGCCAGCAGCTTGGGGAGTCAGAACACTGAAGCTTTCTTT. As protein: CASSLGSQNTEAFF.

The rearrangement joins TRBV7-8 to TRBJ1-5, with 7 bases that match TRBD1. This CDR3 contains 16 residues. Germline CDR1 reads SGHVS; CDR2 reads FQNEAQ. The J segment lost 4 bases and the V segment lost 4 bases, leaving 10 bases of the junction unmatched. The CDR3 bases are TGTGCCAGCAGCTCAGACAGGGCTCGTTTGAATCAGCCCCAGCATTTT. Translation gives CASSSDRARLNQPQHF.

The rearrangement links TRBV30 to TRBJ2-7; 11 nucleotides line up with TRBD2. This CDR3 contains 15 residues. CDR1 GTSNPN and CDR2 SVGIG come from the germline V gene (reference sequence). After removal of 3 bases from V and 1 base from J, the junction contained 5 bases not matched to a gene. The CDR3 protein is CAWRPLAGESYEQYF. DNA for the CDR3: TGTGCCTGGAGACCACTAGCGGGAGAATCCTACGAGCAGTACTTC. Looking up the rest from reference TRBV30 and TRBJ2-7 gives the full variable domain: SQTIHQWPATLVQPVGSPLSLECTVEGTSNPNLYWYRQAAGRGLQLLFYSVGIGQISSEVPQNLSASRPQDRQFILSSKKLLLSDSGFYLCAWRPLAGESYEQYFGPGTRLTVT.

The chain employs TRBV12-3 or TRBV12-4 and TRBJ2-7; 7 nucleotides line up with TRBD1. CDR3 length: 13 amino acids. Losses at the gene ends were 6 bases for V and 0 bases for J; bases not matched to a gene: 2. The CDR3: CASSRDSSYEQYF. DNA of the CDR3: TGTGCCAGCAGCCGGGACAGCTCCTACGAGCAGTACTTC.

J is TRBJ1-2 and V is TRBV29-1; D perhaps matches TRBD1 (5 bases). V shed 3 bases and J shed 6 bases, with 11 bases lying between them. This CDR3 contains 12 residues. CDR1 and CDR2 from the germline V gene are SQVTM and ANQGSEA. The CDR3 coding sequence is TGCAGCGTTGATGGTCAGGGCGATGGCTACACCTTC. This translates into CSVDGQGDGYTF.

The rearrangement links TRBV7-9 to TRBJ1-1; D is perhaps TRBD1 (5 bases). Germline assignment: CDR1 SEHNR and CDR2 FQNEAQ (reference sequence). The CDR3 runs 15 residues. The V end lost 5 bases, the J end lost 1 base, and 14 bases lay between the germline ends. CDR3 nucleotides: TGTGCCAGCAGCCCTCGGGGGACGGGGAACACTGAAGCTTTCTTT. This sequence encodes CASSPRGTGNTEAFF.

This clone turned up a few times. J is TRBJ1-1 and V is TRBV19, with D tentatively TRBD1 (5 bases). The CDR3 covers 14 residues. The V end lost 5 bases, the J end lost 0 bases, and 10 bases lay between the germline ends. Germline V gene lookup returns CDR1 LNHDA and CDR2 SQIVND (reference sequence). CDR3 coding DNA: TGTGCCAGTAGTCGCAGGGAAATGAACACTGAAGCTTTCTTT. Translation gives CASSRREMNTEAFF.

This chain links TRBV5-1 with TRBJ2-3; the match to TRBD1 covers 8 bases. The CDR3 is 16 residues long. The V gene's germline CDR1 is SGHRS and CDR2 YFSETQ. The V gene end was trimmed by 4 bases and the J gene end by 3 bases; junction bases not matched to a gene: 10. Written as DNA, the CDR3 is TGCGCCAGCAGCACCGCGACAGGGGCCGGAACAGATACGCAGTATTTT. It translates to CASSTATGAGTDTQYF.

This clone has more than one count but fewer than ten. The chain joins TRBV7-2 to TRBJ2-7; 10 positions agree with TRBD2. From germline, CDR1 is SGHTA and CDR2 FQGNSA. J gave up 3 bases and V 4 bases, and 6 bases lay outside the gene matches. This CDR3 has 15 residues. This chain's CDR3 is CASSSSGRAVYEQYF. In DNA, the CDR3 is TGTGCCAGCAGCTCCAGCGGGAGGGCCGTCTACGAGCAGTACTTC.

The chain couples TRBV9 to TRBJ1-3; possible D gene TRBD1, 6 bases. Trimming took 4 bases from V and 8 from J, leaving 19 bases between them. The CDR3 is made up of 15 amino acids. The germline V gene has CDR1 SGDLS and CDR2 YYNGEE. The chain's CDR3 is CASSKQTGVGDTIYF. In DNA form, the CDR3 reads TGTGCCAGCAGCAAGCAGACAGGCGTCGGTGACACCATATATTTT.

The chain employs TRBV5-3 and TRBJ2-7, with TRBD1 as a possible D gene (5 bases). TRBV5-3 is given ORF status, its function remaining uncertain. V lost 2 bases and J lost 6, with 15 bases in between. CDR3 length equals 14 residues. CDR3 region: CARSLRCWGAEQYF. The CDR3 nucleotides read TGTGCCAGAAGCTTACGTTGTTGGGGCGCCGAGCAGTACTTC.

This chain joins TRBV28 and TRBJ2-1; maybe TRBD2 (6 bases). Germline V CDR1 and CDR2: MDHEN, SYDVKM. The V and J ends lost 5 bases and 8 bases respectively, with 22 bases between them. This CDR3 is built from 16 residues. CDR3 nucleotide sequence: TGTGCCAGCAGTGGACCGCTAGCGCTACACGTAGATGAGCAGTTCTTC. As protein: CASSGPLALHVDEQFF.

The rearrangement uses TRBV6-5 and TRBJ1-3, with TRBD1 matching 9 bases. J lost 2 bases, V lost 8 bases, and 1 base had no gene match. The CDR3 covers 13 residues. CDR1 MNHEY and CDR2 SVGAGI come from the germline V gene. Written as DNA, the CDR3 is TGTGCCAGCCGGGACAGGGCTGGAAACACCATATATTTT. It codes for CASRDRAGNTIYF.

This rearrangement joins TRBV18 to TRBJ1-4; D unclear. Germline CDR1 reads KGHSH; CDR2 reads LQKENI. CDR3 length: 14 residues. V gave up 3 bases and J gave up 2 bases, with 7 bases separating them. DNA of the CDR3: TGTGCCAGCTCACCGGGAGTTACTAATGAAAAACTGTTTTTT. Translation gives CASSPGVTNEKLFF.

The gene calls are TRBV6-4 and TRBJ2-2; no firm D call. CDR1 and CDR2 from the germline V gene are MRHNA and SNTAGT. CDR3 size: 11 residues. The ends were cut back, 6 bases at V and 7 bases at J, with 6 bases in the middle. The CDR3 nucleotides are TGTGCCAGCAGCGAGAGCGGGGAGCTGTTTTTT. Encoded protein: CASSESGELFF.

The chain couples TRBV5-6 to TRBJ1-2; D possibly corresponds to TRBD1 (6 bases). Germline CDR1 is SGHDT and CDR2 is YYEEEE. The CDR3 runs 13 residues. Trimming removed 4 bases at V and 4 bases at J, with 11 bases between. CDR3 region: CASSVRDTYGYTF. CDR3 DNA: TGTGCCAGCAGCGTCCGGGACACCTATGGCTACACCTTC. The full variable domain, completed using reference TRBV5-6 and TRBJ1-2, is DAGVTQSPTHLIKTRGQQVTLRCSPKSGHDTVSWYQQALGQGPQFIFQYYEEEERQRGNFPDRFSGHQFPNYSSELNVNALLLGDSALYLCASSVRDTYGYTFGSGTRLTVV.

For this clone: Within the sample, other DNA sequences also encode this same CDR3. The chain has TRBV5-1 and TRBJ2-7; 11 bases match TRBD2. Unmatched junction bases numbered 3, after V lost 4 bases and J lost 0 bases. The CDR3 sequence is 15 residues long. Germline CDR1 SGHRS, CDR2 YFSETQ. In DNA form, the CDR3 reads TGCGCCAGCAGCCTCGGGACTAGCGGCTCCTACGAGCAGTACTTC. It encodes CASSLGTSGSYEQYF.